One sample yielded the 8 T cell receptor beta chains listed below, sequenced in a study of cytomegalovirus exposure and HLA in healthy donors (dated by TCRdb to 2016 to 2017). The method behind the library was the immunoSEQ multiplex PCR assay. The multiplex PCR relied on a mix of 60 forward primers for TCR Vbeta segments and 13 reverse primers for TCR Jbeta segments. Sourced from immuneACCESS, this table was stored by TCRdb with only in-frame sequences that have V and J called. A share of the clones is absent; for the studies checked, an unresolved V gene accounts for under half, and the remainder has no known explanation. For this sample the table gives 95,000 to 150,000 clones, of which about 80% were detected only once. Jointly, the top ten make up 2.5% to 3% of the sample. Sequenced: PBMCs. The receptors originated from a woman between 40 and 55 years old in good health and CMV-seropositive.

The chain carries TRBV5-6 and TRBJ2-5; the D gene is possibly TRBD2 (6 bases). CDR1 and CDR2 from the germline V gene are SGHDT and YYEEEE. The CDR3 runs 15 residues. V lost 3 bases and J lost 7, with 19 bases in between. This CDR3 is CASSWEAGSTGTQYF. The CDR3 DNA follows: TGTGCCAGCAGCTGGGAGGCAGGGAGCACGGGGACCCAGTACTTC.

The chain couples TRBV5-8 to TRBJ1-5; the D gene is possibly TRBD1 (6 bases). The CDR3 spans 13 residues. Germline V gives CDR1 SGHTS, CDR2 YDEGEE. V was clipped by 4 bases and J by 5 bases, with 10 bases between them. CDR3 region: CASSRQVDQPQHF. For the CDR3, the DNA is TGTGCCAGCAGCCGACAGGTAGATCAGCCCCAGCATTTT.

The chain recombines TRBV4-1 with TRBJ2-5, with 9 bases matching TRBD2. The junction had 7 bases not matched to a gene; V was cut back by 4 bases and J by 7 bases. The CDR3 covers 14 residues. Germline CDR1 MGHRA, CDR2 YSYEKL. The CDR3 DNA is TGCGCCAGCAGCCCGCCGGGACTAGCAGTGACCCAGTACTTC. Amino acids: CASSPPGLAVTQYF.

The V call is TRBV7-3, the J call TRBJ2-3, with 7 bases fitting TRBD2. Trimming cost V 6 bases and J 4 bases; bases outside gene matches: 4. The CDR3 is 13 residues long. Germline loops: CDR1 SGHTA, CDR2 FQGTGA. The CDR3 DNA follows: TGTGCCAGCAGGTCGGGAGGAGCAGATACGCAGTATTTT. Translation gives CASRSGGADTQYF.

CDR3 in DNA: TGTGCCAGCAGCCTCTCGGGGACAGCGTCCTACGAGCAGTACTTC. It is translated as CASSLSGTASYEQYF. This chain uses TRBV7-6 with TRBJ2-7; 7 bases agree with TRBD1. The CDR3 is made up of 15 amino acids. V lost 5 bases to trimming and J lost 1 base; unmatched junction nucleotides: 8. Germline V gene lookup returns CDR1 SGHVS and CDR2 FNYEAQ.

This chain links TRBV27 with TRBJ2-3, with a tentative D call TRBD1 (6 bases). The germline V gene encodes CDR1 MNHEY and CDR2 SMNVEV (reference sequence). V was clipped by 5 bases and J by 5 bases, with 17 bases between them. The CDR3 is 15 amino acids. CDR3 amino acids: CASSPPGLGGDTQYF. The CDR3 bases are TGTGCCAGCAGTCCTCCGGGCCTAGGGGGAGATACGCAGTATTTT.

Here the CDR3 reads CASSRLAGDEQFF. Here the CDR3 DNA reads TGCGCCAGCAGCCGGTTAGCGGGAGATGAGCAGTTCTTC. This sequence joins TRBV4-3 and TRBJ2-1; 9 positions agree with TRBD2. The CDR3 spans 13 residues. The J segment lost 8 bases and the V segment lost 4 bases, leaving 3 bases of the junction unmatched. Germline lookup yields CDR1 LGHNA and CDR2 YSLEER.

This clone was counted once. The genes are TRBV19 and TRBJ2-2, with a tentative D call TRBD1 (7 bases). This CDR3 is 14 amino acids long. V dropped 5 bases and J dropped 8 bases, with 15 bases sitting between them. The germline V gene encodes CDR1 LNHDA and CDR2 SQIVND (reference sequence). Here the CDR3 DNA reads TGTGCCAGTAGTCCCCCGACAGGGAGGGGGGAGCTGTTTTTT. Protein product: CASSPPTGRGELFF.